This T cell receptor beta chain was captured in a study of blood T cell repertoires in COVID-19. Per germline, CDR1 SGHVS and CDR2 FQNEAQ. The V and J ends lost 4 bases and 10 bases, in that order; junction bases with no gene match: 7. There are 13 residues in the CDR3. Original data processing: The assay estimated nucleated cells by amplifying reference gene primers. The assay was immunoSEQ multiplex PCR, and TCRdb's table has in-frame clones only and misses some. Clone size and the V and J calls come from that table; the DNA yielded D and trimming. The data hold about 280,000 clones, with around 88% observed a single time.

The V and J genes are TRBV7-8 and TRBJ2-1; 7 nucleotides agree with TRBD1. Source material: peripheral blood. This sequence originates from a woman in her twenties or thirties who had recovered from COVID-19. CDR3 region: CASSSTGIAEQFF. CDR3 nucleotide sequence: TGTGCCAGCAGCTCGACAGGGATTGCCGAGCAGTTCTTC.